Sequencing of this T cell receptor beta chain was carried out in a study of T cells in Graves' hyperthyroidism and ophthalmopathy. Study results and limitations: For ophthalmopathy, model prediction preceded onset by a median 6.5 months.

Amplified regions were TCR beta CDR3 sequences from RNA transcripts. HTBI primers were employed in a first-round RT-PCR of the TCR CDR3. TCRdb re-called the multiplex PCR reads through MiXCR, storing one row per CDR3 protein. The table shows 270,000 or so distinct CDR3 sequences, with 25% occurring only once. Germline V CDR1 and CDR2: SGHDT, YYEEEE. The CDR3 has 16 amino acids. The V and J ends lost 2 bases and 4 bases respectively, with 19 bases between them. Newly diagnosed hyperthyroidism patients aged 18 to 65 years had disease lasting under 2 months. This clonotype has a count of ten or more. Its cognate antigen is unknown.

The V and J genes are TRBV5-6 and TRBJ2-7; tentatively, D is TRBD1 or TRBD2 (5 bases each). Material: blood. This TCR was sampled from a man aged 35 to 55 with Graves' hyperthyroidism that later progressed to Graves' ophthalmopathy. The CDR3 region is CASSFPGLGGTYEQYF. CDR3 bases: TGTGCCAGCAGCTTCCCGGGGCTAGGAGGAACATACGAGCAGTACTTC.